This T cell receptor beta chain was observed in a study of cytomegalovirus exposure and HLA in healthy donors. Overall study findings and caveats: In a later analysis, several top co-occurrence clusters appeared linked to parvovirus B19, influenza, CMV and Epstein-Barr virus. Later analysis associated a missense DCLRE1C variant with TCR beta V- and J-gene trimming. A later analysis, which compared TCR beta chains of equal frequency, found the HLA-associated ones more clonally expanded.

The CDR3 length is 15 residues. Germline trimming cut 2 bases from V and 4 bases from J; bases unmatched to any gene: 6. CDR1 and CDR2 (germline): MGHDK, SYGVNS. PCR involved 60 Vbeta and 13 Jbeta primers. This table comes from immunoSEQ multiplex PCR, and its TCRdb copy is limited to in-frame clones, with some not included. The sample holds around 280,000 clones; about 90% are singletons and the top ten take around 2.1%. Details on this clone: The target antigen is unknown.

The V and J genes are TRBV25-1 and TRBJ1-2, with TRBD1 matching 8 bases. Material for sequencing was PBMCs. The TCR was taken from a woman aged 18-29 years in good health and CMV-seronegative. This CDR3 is CASSEQGALSYGYTF. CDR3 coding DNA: TGTGCCAGCAGTGAACAGGGGGCGCTGAGCTATGGCTACACCTTC.